The 17 T cell receptor beta chains reported below all come from one sample, sequenced in a study of T cells in localized non-small cell lung cancer (dated by TCRdb to 2018 to 2021). The library was built by means of the immunoSEQ multiplex PCR assay. In its TCRdb copy, this immuneACCESS table keeps in-frame sequences only and misses some clones. Where compared with another copy, unresolved V genes explain less than half of these, and the others have no known cause. For this sample the table gives around 40,000 clones, of which approximately 83% were detected only once. 5.5% to 6.5% of the sample lies in the top ten. The specimen was peripheral blood, collected before any cancer treatment. The receptors were gathered from a man aged 35 to 69 with stage I lung adenocarcinoma.

This chain connects TRBV15 to TRBJ2-1; 9 bases align to TRBD1. J lost 9 bases, V lost 6 bases, and 6 bases had no gene match. Germline CDR1 is LNHNV and CDR2 is YYDKDF (reference sequence). This CDR3 region has 13 residues. The CDR3 DNA is TGTGCCACCAGGGGGGACAGGGTCGGTGAGCAGTTCTTC. Protein: CATRGDRVGEQFF.

Notes on this clone: One end of the junction varies from germline; a read error may be responsible. This chain joins TRBV4-3 and TRBJ2-7; no reliable D call. The CDR3 is 15 residues long. From germline, CDR1 is LGHNA and CDR2 YSLEER. The CDR3: CANSQAWSIVYEQYF. CDR3 DNA sequence: TGCGCCAACAGCCAAGCGTGGAGTATTGTCTACGAGCAGTACTTC.

This clone was seen once. The V gene is TRBV7-2, the J gene TRBJ2-1, with D tentatively TRBD1 (6 bases). The V end lost 0 bases, the J end lost 3 bases, and 15 bases lay between the germline ends. CDR3 length: 17 residues. Germline lookup yields CDR1 SGHTA and CDR2 FQGNSA. CDR3 bases: TGTGCCAGCAGCTTAGCGATCTCCCGGGACATCTACAATGAGCAGTTCTTC. Translated, it gives CASSLAISRDIYNEQFF.

The sample holds one count of this clone. The chain carries TRBV27 and TRBJ1-1; D is ambiguous. There are 12 residues in the CDR3. The V gene lost 8 bases and the J gene lost 0 bases, with 7 bases spanning the gap. Germline CDR1 and CDR2: MNHEY and SMNVEV (reference sequence). This chain's CDR3 is CASRRVNTEAFF. CDR3 nucleotides: TGTGCCAGCCGAAGGGTGAACACTGAAGCTTTCTTT.

This clone has more than one count but fewer than ten. J is TRBJ1-1 and V is TRBV7-9; D not resolved. Between the trimmed V and J ends, which lost 3 bases and 3 bases, there was a span of 5 bases. Germline CDR1 and CDR2: SEHNR and FQNEAQ (reference sequence). This CDR3 contains 12 residues. The CDR3 DNA sequence: TGTGCCAGCAGCTTTGGGGACACTGAAGCTTTCTTT. Its translation is CASSFGDTEAFF.

This chain uses TRBV6-5 with TRBJ2-1; TRBD2 is a possible D gene (5 bases). Germline CDR1 and CDR2: MNHEY and SVGAGI. Trimming left V 6 bases short and J 5 bases short, with 11 bases between. CDR3 length: 13 residues. The CDR3 nucleotides read TGTGCCAGCAGGTATGGACTGAACAATGAGCAGTTCTTC. It codes for CASRYGLNNEQFF.

V is TRBV4-1 and J is TRBJ1-2; 10 bases map to TRBD1. CDR1 is MGHRA and CDR2 is YSYEKL in the germline V gene. Losses at the gene ends were 4 bases for V and 6 bases for J; bases not matched to a gene: 8. The CDR3 runs to 15 residues. The CDR3 nucleotides are TGCGCCAGCAGCCCTCGACAGGGGGCGTTCAATGGCTACACCTTC. It is translated as CASSPRQGAFNGYTF.

V gene TRBV14 combines with J gene TRBJ1-1; D unclear. From germline, CDR1 is SGHDN and CDR2 FVKESK. V was trimmed by 1 base and J by 2 bases, leaving 14 bases between them. This CDR3 is built from 16 residues. The CDR3 region is CASSQGRPGPNTEAFF. The CDR3 nucleotides are TGTGCCAGCAGCCAAGGAAGGCCGGGTCCCAACACTGAAGCTTTCTTT.

V gene TRBV18 combines with J gene TRBJ2-2; D unresolved. The CDR3 extends over 14 amino acids. CDR1 KGHSH and CDR2 LQKENI come from the germline V gene. Deletions cut 3 bases from V and 5 bases from J, with 10 bases between. CDR3 region: CASSPALTTGELFF. The CDR3 coding sequence is TGTGCCAGCTCACCCGCCCTTACGACCGGGGAGCTGTTTTTT.

V usage is TRBV5-1 and J usage is TRBJ2-7, with TRBD1 identical over 8 bases. With 2 bases clipped from V and 0 bases from J, the junction kept 4 bases outside the gene matches. There are 15 residues in the CDR3. Germline lookup yields CDR1 SGHRS and CDR2 YFSETQ. CDR3 region: CASSFGTGGSYEQYF. The CDR3 DNA reads as TGCGCCAGCAGCTTCGGCACAGGGGGCTCCTACGAGCAGTACTTC.

The chain has TRBV2 and TRBJ2-5; 8 nucleotides align to TRBD2. Judging by the DNA end, TRBJ2-7 fits better; the J call may be wrong. Germline V gene sequence: CDR1 SNHLY, CDR2 FYNNEI. The CDR3 runs to 15 residues. The CDR3 DNA is TGTGCCAGCAGTCCTCTTAGCGGGACCCCCTACGAGCAGTACTTC. This translates into CASSPLSGTPYEQYF.

The chain combines TRBV7-2 with TRBJ2-7; D gene unclear. Trimming shortened V by 7 bases and J by 6 bases, and 13 bases separated the two germline ends. The V gene's germline CDR1 is SGHTA and CDR2 FQGNSA. The CDR3 runs 12 residues. CDR3 nucleotides: TGTGCCAGCAACCTCAATGGGCTCGAGCAGTACTTC. Translation: CASNLNGLEQYF.

The J gene is TRBJ1-5, the V gene TRBV6-1; D uncertain. From germline, CDR1 is MNHNS and CDR2 SASEGT. The CDR3 contains 14 residues. The germline V and J ends were trimmed by 4 bases and 2 bases, with 9 bases remaining between them. CDR3 in amino acids: CASSVEQGNQPQHF. The CDR3 DNA reads as TGTGCCAGCAGTGTTGAACAAGGCAATCAGCCCCAGCATTTT.

The chain has TRBV2 and TRBJ2-1, with D unresolved. There are 12 residues in the CDR3. Germline CDR1 reads SNHLY; CDR2 reads FYNNEI. Trimming left V 1 base short and J 6 bases short, with 4 bases between. CDR3 coding DNA: TGTGCCAGCAGTGAAGAGCGCAATGAGCAGTTCTTC. This encodes CASSEERNEQFF.

This rearrangement joins TRBV9 to TRBJ2-1; possibly TRBD2 for D (5 bases). There are 15 residues in the CDR3. Trimming left V 4 bases short and J 1 base short, with 12 bases between. From germline, CDR1 is SGDLS and CDR2 YYNGEE. The DNA for the CDR3 is TGTGCCAGCAGCCCCGGGGATAGATCCTACAATGAGCAGTTCTTC. This gives the protein CASSPGDRSYNEQFF.

The chain has TRBV19 and TRBJ2-3; 10 nucleotides line up with TRBD1. Germline trimming cut 6 bases from V and 2 bases from J; bases unmatched to any gene: 5. This CDR3 is 15 amino acids long. Germline values: CDR1 LNHDA, CDR2 SQIVND (reference sequence). CDR3 in amino acids: CASSGGQGDTDTQYF. The CDR3 DNA reads TGTGCCAGTAGCGGCGGACAGGGGGACACAGATACGCAGTATTTT.

J is TRBJ2-5 and V is TRBV7-2; D is uncertain. Trimming took 2 bases from V and 7 from J, leaving 14 bases between them. There are 14 residues in the CDR3. Germline lookup yields CDR1 SGHTA and CDR2 FQGNSA. The CDR3 DNA follows: TGTGCCAGCAGCTTACTAAGTACCCCAGCGACCCAGTACTTC. Its translation is CASSLLSTPATQYF. The full variable domain, rest sourced from reference TRBV7-2 and TRBJ2-5, is GAGVSQSPSNKVTEKGKDVELRCDPISGHTALYWYRQSLGQGLEFLIYFQGNSAPDKSGLPSDRFSAERTGGSVSTLTIQRTQQEDSAVYLCASSLLSTPATQYFGPGTRLLVL.